This entry describes one T cell receptor beta chain. This record belongs to a study of shared T cell receptors in the human thymus. The assay was immunoSEQ multiplex PCR, and TCRdb's table has in-frame clones only and misses some. The sample shows over 350,000 clones, approximately 95% of them seen only once. Trimming took off 2 bases at V and 3 bases at J, with 12 bases between the two ends. There are 15 residues in the CDR3. Germline CDR1 reads SGHDT; CDR2 reads YYEEEE. V is TRBV5-6 and J is TRBJ2-1; D not certain. The sequencing input was thymocytes. The source is a human donor. Written as DNA, the CDR3 is TGTGCCAGCAGCTTTTCTCTCCTCGTCTACAATGAGCAGTTCTTC. Its translation is CASSFSLLVYNEQFF.